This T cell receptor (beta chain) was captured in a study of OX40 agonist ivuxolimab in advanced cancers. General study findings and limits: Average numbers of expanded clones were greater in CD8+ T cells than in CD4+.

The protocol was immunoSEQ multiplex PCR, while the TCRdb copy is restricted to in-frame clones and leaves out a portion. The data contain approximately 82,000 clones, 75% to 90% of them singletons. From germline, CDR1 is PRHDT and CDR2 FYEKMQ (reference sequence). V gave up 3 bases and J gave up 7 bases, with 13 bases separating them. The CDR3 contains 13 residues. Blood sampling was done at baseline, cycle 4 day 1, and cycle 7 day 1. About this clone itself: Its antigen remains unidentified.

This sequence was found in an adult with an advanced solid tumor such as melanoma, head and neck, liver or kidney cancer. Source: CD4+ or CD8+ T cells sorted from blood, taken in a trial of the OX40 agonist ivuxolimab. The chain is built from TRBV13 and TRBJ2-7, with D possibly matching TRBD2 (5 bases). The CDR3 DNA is TGTGCCAGCAGCTTTGAGAGGGTAGGAGAGCAGTACTTC. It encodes CASSFERVGEQYF. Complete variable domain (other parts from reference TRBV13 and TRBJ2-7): AAGVIQSPRHLIKEKRETATLKCYPIPRHDTVYWYQQGPGQDPQFLISFYEKMQSDKGSIPDRFSAQQFSDYHSELNMSSLELGDSALYFCASSFERVGEQYFGPGTRLTVT.